This T cell receptor (beta chain) was documented in a study of blood T cell repertoires in COVID-19. Study overall: The origin of the acute and convalescent COVID-19 samples was the United States, Italy and Spain.

Clones were sequenced by immunoSEQ multiplex PCR, and TCRdb holds only the in-frame ones, with some missing. The profile covers over 95,000 clones, with roughly 85% appearing a single time and 5% to 6.5% taken by the ten largest. Only a few counts were recorded for this clone. The sequence derives from a woman in her sixties or seventies with COVID-19, enrolled during active disease. The sequenced sample was peripheral blood.

CDR3 in amino acids: CASSLRQGATEAFF. In nucleotides, the CDR3 is TGTGCCAGCAGCTTAAGACAGGGGGCAACTGAAGCTTTCTTT. This sequence joins TRBV6-5 and TRBJ1-1; 10 bases are shared with TRBD1. The CDR3 length is 14 residues. Losses at the gene ends were 6 bases for V and 5 bases for J; bases not matched to a gene: 6. Germline V gives CDR1 MNHEY, CDR2 SVGAGI.